A selection of T cell receptor beta chains follows, all from one sample in a study of CD8 T cells in ankylosing spondylitis. TCRdb processed the 5' RACE reads anew with MiXCR; each CDR3 protein has one entry. The sample has some 150,000 distinct CDR3 sequences; roughly an eighth are singletons. Sequencing was done on a sample of blood, either unsorted or a sorted T cell fraction (not recorded which). The receptors originated from a female donor with ankylosing spondylitis or in good health (not recorded which). The CDR3 runs from the conserved cysteine through the conserved F or W. The D gene is left open where the match is weak. Clone sizes are given selectively: once, few, many, or a class where the clone is expanded.

CASSFSRESEEQFF | TGTGCCAGCAGCTTTTCTCGGGAGTCAGAAGAGCAGTTCTTC | TRBJ2-1 | TRBV7-2 | many | -
CASSLVDRNQPQHF | TGTGCCAGCAGTTTAGTGGACCGCAATCAGCCCCAGCATTTT | TRBJ1-5 | TRBV12-3/TRBV12-4 | many | -
CASSLSDNEQFF | TGTGCCAGCAGCTTGTCCGACAATGAGCAGTTCTTC | TRBJ2-1 | TRBV7-9 | many | -
CASSPNRGSYNEQFF | TGTGCCAGCTCACCTAACAGGGGCTCCTACAATGAGCAGTTCTTC | TRBJ2-1 | TRBV18 | many | TRBD1
CASSLDPVSGRNTDTQYF | TGCGCCAGCAGCTTGGATCCCGTTAGCGGGAGGAACACAGATACGCAGTATTTT | TRBJ2-3 | TRBV5-1 | many | TRBD2
CASSFRTVNTGELFF | TGTGCCAGCAGTTTTAGGACAGTCAACACCGGGGAGCTGTTTTTT | TRBJ2-2 | TRBV12-3/TRBV12-4 | few | -
CASSAWGQETQYF | TGTGCCAGCAGCGCTTGGGGTCAAGAGACCCAGTACTTC | TRBJ2-5 | TRBV7-9 | many | -
CASTLAGSNEQFF | TGTGCCAGCACTCTAGCGGGTAGCAATGAGCAGTTCTTC | TRBJ2-1 | TRBV27 | many | TRBD2
CARSSGAKNIQYF | TGTGCCAGATCCTCTGGAGCCAAAAACATTCAGTACTTC | TRBJ2-4 | TRBV19 | many | -
CASTPGVGTDTQYF | TGTGCCAGCACCCCTGGGGTGGGCACAGATACGCAGTATTTT | TRBJ2-3 | TRBV12-3/TRBV12-4 | many | -
CASSLAGGFNNEQFF | TGTGCCAGCAGCTTAGCGGGAGGATTCAACAATGAGCAGTTCTTC | TRBJ2-1 | TRBV11-3 | many | TRBD2
CASSPYGGSEQFF | TGCGCCAGCAGCCCATACGGCGGGAGTGAGCAGTTCTTC | TRBJ2-1 | TRBV4-1 | - | TRBD2
CSAHGPNTEAFF | TGCAGTGCCCACGGGCCGAACACTGAAGCTTTCTTT | TRBJ1-1 | TRBV20-1 | many | -
CSASARTEAFF | TGCAGTGCTAGTGCTCGCACTGAAGCTTTCTTT | TRBJ1-1 | TRBV20-1 | many | -
CASSRSGTTNEKLFF | TGTGCCAGCAGCCGATCCGGGACAACCAATGAAAAACTGTTTTTT | TRBJ1-4 | TRBV7-9 | - | -
CASSFLTVNTEAFF | TGCGCCAGCAGCTTCCTGACAGTGAACACTGAAGCTTTCTTT | TRBJ1-1 | TRBV5-1 | many | -
CASSYAEGNTEAFF | TGTGCCAGCAGCTATGCGGAGGGGAACACTGAAGCTTTCTTT | TRBJ1-1 | TRBV11-3 | many | -
CASSKGTGAEAFF | TGTGCCAGCAGCAAGGGGACAGGGGCTGAAGCTTTCTTT | TRBJ1-1 | TRBV21-1 | many | -
CASSLEGGGQGSTDTQYF | TGCGCCAGCAGCTTGGAAGGGGGGGGACAGGGGAGCACAGATACGCAGTATTTT | TRBJ2-3 | TRBV5-1 | many | TRBD1
CSGTSSGNTIYF | TGCAGCGGGACCAGCTCTGGAAACACCATATATTTT | TRBJ1-3 | TRBV29-1 | many | -
CASSPKAFTDTQYF | TGTGCCAGCAGCCCCAAGGCCTTCACAGATACGCAGTATTTT | TRBJ2-3 | TRBV2 | many | -
CASSLAAGMSYGYTF | TGCGCCAGCAGCTTGGCGGCCGGGATGAGTTATGGCTACACCTTC | TRBJ1-2 | TRBV5-1 | - | -
CAIRGYDEQYF | TGTGCCATCAGAGGTTATGACGAGCAGTACTTC | TRBJ2-7 | TRBV10-3 | many | -
CSVVLPWEGYTF | TGCAGCGTTGTTTTACCATGGGAAGGCTACACCTTC | TRBJ1-2 | TRBV29-1 | many | -
CASSQRQGSGVYEQYF | TGTGCCAGCAGCCAAAGGCAGGGTTCAGGCGTTTACGAGCAGTACTTC | TRBJ2-7 | TRBV14 | many | -
CSARDRGATYEQYF | TGCAGTGCTAGAGATCGGGGGGCCACCTACGAGCAGTACTTC | TRBJ2-7 | TRBV20-1 | many | -
CSAAGLAGVEQFF | TGCAGTGCCGCGGGACTAGCGGGAGTTGAGCAGTTCTTC | TRBJ2-1 | TRBV20-1 | many | TRBD2
CSARDPTGGLVTGELFF | TGCAGTGCTAGAGATCCAACGGGGGGGCTGGTCACCGGGGAGCTGTTTTTT | TRBJ2-2 | TRBV20-1 | many | TRBD2
CSGGGAGSSGTDTQYF | TGCAGCGGGGGGGGGGCCGGATCGTCAGGCACAGATACGCAGTATTTT | TRBJ2-3 | TRBV29-1 | - | -
CASSQDLGGGYTF | TGCGCCAGCAGCCAAGATCTTGGAGGTGGCTACACCTTC | TRBJ1-2 | TRBV4-1 | many | -
CASSSRWRRKDEQYF | TGTGCCAGCAGCTCCCGCTGGAGGAGGAAGGACGAGCAGTACTTC | TRBJ2-7 | TRBV3-1 | - | -
CASSLVTSGASYNEQFF | TGCGCCAGCAGCTTGGTGACTAGCGGCGCTTCCTACAATGAGCAGTTCTTC | TRBJ2-1 | TRBV5-1 | many | TRBD2
CASSWTGEDGYTF | TGCGCCAGCAGCTGGACAGGGGAGGATGGCTACACCTTC | TRBJ1-2 | TRBV5-1 | many | TRBD1
CASRLLAYNEQFF | TGTGCCAGCAGACTACTAGCGTACAATGAGCAGTTCTTC | TRBJ2-1 | TRBV7-2 | many | TRBD2
CAWSALERGITDTQYF | TGTGCCTGGAGCGCCCTCGAGCGGGGAATCACAGATACGCAGTATTTT | TRBJ2-3 | TRBV30 | few | TRBD2
CSVREGRNAPQHF | TGCAGCGTACGGGAGGGAAGGAATGCACCCCAGCATTTT | TRBJ1-5 | TRBV29-1 | - | -
CASSITGQIYEQYF | TGCGCCAGCAGCATTACGGGACAGATCTACGAGCAGTACTTC | TRBJ2-7 | TRBV5-1 | many | TRBD1
CSAPGTTIHYEQYF | TGCAGTGCCCCCGGGACTACGATCCACTACGAGCAGTACTTC | TRBJ2-7 | TRBV20-1 | many | TRBD2
CASSLAGHTGELFF | TGCGCCAGCAGCTTGGCCGGGCACACCGGGGAGCTGTTTTTT | TRBJ2-2 | TRBV5-1 | many | -
CASTLEAGAGELFF | TGCGCCAGCACCCTCGAGGCGGGGGCCGGGGAGCTGTTTTTT | TRBJ2-2 | TRBV5-1 | many | TRBD2
CASSKGGQGLRQQFF | TGTGCCAGCAGCAAGGGTGGACAGGGGCTAAGGCAGCAGTTCTTC | TRBJ2-1 | TRBV7-9 | many | TRBD1
CSAPLPFGEQFF | TGCAGTGCTCCCTTGCCCTTCGGTGAGCAGTTCTTC | TRBJ2-1 | TRBV20-1 | many | -
CASSYSGTGRGETQYF | TGTGCCAGCAGTTACTCCGGGACAGGGCGGGGAGAGACCCAGTACTTC | TRBJ2-5 | TRBV5-4 | many | TRBD1
CASSPAPGRRNEQFF | TGTGCCAGCAGCCCCGCCCCAGGCAGGAGGAATGAGCAGTTCTTC | TRBJ2-1 | TRBV14 | many | -
CASSHPGGSAGELFF | TGTGCCAGCAGCCACCCTGGGGGATCCGCCGGGGAGCTGTTTTTT | TRBJ2-2 | TRBV14 | many | -
CASSSGQYGYTF | TGTGCCAGCAGCAGCGGACAGTATGGCTACACCTTC | TRBJ1-2 | TRBV5-5 | many | -
CASSPRPSGGMNEQFF | TGTGCCAGCAGCCCAAGGCCTAGCGGGGGCATGAATGAGCAGTTCTTC | TRBJ2-1 | TRBV7-3 | - | TRBD2
CASSDNRGWTEKLFF | TGTGCCAGCAGCGATAACAGGGGTTGGACCGAAAAACTGTTTTTT | TRBJ1-4 | TRBV7-8 | many | TRBD1
CASRMTIEETQYF | TGTGCCAGCAGAATGACTATCGAAGAGACCCAGTACTTC | TRBJ2-5 | TRBV27 | many | -
CASSLGGVDNSPLHF | TGTGCCAGCAGCTTAGGTGGAGTCGATAATTCACCCCTCCACTTT | TRBJ1-6 | TRBV7-9 | many | -